A selection of T cell receptor beta chains follows, all from one sample in a study of early T cells in non-severe SARS-CoV-2 infection. TCRdb reprocessed the 5' RACE reads via MiXCR and lists one record per CDR3 protein. Among fewer than 75,000 distinct CDR3 sequences, roughly a sixth were seen once, and the ten largest hold about 8.8%. The sequenced sample was whole blood, obtained at baseline. These receptors all come from an adult who was a healthcare worker with PCR-confirmed SARS-CoV-2 infection or an uninfected control (not recorded which). CDR3s include the opening cysteine and the closing phenylalanine or tryptophan. A D gene is named only where the DNA matches it firmly. Clone sizes are given selectively: once, few, many, or a class where the clone is expanded.

size	J	D	V	DNA	CDR3
few	TRBJ1-5	TRBD1	TRBV18	TGTGCCAGCTCAGCGGGACAGCTTAGCAATCAGCCCCAGCATTTT	CASSAGQLSNQPQHF
few	TRBJ2-2	NA	TRBV7-2	TGTGCCAGCAGCTTGGTCCAGCTTTCCGGGGAGCTGTTTTTT	CASSLVQLSGELFF
few	TRBJ1-2	NA	TRBV20-1	TGCAGTGCTCAGGACACCACCGGTGGCTACACCTTC	CSAQDTTGGYTF
NA	TRBJ2-7	NA	TRBV28	TGTGCCAGCACCCTAGGGACTGACGAGCAGTACTTC	CASTLGTDEQYF
few	TRBJ2-5	TRBD2	TRBV20-1	TGCAGTGCCCGAAGGACCATCGGCGGGAGATCAGAGACCCAGTACTTC	CSARRTIGGRSETQYF
few	TRBJ2-2	NA	TRBV7-9	TGTGCCAGCAGCTTGGACGGTGGGACCGGGGAGCTGTTTTTT	CASSLDGGTGELFF
few	TRBJ2-7	TRBD1	TRBV28	TGTGCCAGCAGTCACCCGAGTCGGACAGGGACCTACGAGCAGTACTTC	CASSHPSRTGTYEQYF
few	TRBJ2-1	NA	TRBV28	TGTGCCAGCAGAGTAACAACCCTGTCTGAGCAGTTCTTC	CASRVTTLSEQFF
many	TRBJ2-3	TRBD2	TRBV7-8	TGTGCCAGCAGCTTAAGTAGCGGGATGGGGACAGATACGCAGTATTTT	CASSLSSGMGTDTQYF
many	TRBJ2-5	TRBD2	TRBV2	TGTGCCAGCAGCCCGGGACTAGCGGGTGGGAAGACCCAGTACTTC	CASSPGLAGGKTQYF
NA	TRBJ2-3	NA	TRBV3-1	TGTGCCAGCAGAACGGGTAGCACAGAGACGCAGTATTTT	CASRTGSTETQYF
many	TRBJ2-7	NA	TRBV5-1	TGCGCCAGCAGCTTTGCTTTTCCCGGGGCCAGCTCCTACGAGCAGTACTTC	CASSFAFPGASSYEQYF
NA	TRBJ2-7	NA	TRBV3-1	TGTGCCAGCAGCCAACGTTACGAGCAGTACTTC	CASSQRYEQYF
once	TRBJ2-7	NA	TRBV10-3	TGTGCCATCATGGGAGCCCCGGTCTACGAGCAGTACTTC	CAIMGAPVYEQYF
few	TRBJ1-1	NA	TRBV3-1	TGTGCCAGCAGCCAAGTGGCGGGAGTCGCTGAAGCTTTCTTT	CASSQVAGVAEAFF
NA	TRBJ1-1	TRBD1	TRBV7-9	TGTGCCAGCAGCTGGCGGACAGGGGGATACGACACTGAAGCTTTCTTT	CASSWRTGGYDTEAFF
many	TRBJ2-2	NA	TRBV7-9	TGTGCCAGCCGCCGGCTTGGATCCGGGGAGCTGTTTTTT	CASRRLGSGELFF
NA	TRBJ2-3	NA	TRBV5-4	TGTGCCAGCAGCTTGTCGGGCCGGGATACGCAGTATTTT	CASSLSGRDTQYF